These 26 T cell receptor beta chains were all obtained from the same sample, sequenced in a study of cytomegalovirus exposure and HLA in healthy donors. Assay used: immunoSEQ multiplex PCR; TCRdb lists only in-frame clones, some missing. This sample has about 140,000 clones, with 80% to 90% found just once. The source material was PBMCs. The receptors here all came from a woman in her 30s in good health and CMV-seronegative.

The chain is built from TRBV5-1 and TRBJ2-2; D may be TRBD1 (6 bases). This CDR3 is 15 amino acids long. Trimming removed 2 bases at V and 1 base at J, with 9 bases between. Germline V gene lookup returns CDR1 SGHRS and CDR2 YFSETQ. The CDR3 DNA sequence: TGCGCCAGCAGCTTAGCAGGGGAGAACACCGGGGAGCTGTTTTTT. Residues: CASSLAGENTGELFF.

The chain employs TRBV6-5 and TRBJ1-2, with D unresolved. Between the trimmed V and J ends, which lost 5 bases and 5 bases, there was a span of 15 bases. Germline V gene data show CDR1 as MNHEY and CDR2 as SVGAGI. The CDR3 covers 14 residues. The CDR3 reads CASSAALGPYGYTF. Written as DNA, the CDR3 is TGTGCCAGCAGTGCGGCCCTCGGTCCGTATGGCTACACCTTC.

This clone was detected once. The chain links TRBV28 to TRBJ2-5, with D possibly matching TRBD1 (6 bases). Germline V lookup: CDR1 MDHEN, CDR2 SYDVKM. Trimming cost V 3 bases and J 1 base, with 18 bases left between them. The CDR3 loop spans 17 amino acids. This chain's CDR3 is CASSFSYRVPTQETQYF. CDR3 sequence (DNA): TGTGCCAGCAGTTTCTCCTACAGGGTCCCCACCCAAGAGACCCAGTACTTC.

The genes are TRBV5-4 and TRBJ2-5; 12 bases line up with TRBD2. The CDR3 consists of 14 residues. The trim removed 4 bases at V and 4 bases at J, leaving 2 bases unmatched. CDR1 and CDR2 from the germline V gene are SGHNT and YYREEE (reference sequence). CDR3 in DNA: TGTGCCAGCAGCATGACTAGCGGGAGAGAGACCCAGTACTTC. Translation: CASSMTSGRETQYF.

The rearrangement links TRBV28 to TRBJ2-2; D is possibly TRBD2 (6 bases). From germline, CDR1 is MDHEN and CDR2 SYDVKM. V lost 6 bases and J lost 4, with 12 bases in between. CDR3 length: 14 amino acids. Here the CDR3 reads CASSNIGGTGELFF. DNA for the CDR3: TGTGCCAGCAGCAACATCGGGGGCACCGGGGAGCTGTTTTTT. The entire variable domain, with the rest obtained from reference TRBV28 and TRBJ2-2, is as follows: DVKVTQSSRYLVKRTGEKVFLECVQDMDHENMFWYRQDPGLGLRLIYFSYDVKMKEKGDIPEGYSVSREKKERFSLILESASTNQTSMYLCASSNIGGTGELFFGEGSRLTVL.

The chain has TRBV15 and TRBJ1-4, with TRBD1 identical over 9 bases. The V gene end was trimmed by 2 bases and the J gene end by 0 bases; junction bases not matched to a gene: 7. The CDR3 is made up of 18 amino acids. Germline V gene data show CDR1 as LNHNV and CDR2 as YYDKDF (reference sequence). CDR3 amino acids: CATSRRLGQGATNEKLFF. The CDR3 coding sequence is TGTGCCACCAGCAGAAGACTGGGACAGGGCGCAACTAATGAAAAACTGTTTTTT. The full variable domain, its missing parts supplied by reference TRBV15 and TRBJ1-4, is DAMVIQNPRYQVTQFGKPVTLSCSQTLNHNVMYWYQQKSSQAPKLLFHYYDKDFNNEADTPDNFQSRRPNTSFCFLDIRSPGLGDTAMYLCATSRRLGQGATNEKLFFGSGTQLSVL.

The chain uses TRBV19 and TRBJ2-2; D possibly corresponds to TRBD1 (5 bases). Trimming left V 6 bases short and J 0 bases short, with 11 bases between. From germline, CDR1 is LNHDA and CDR2 SQIVND (reference sequence). The CDR3 has 15 amino acids. This CDR3 is CASRGAYANTGELFF. As DNA, the CDR3 is TGTGCCAGTAGAGGGGCCTACGCGAACACCGGGGAGCTGTTTTTT.

The chain carries TRBV7-9 and TRBJ1-3, with D tentatively TRBD1 (5 bases). With 4 bases removed from V and 7 bases from J, the gap between germline ends came to 17 bases. The CDR3 runs to 15 residues. Germline V gene data show CDR1 as SEHNR and CDR2 as FQNEAQ (reference sequence). The CDR3 loop reads CASSYRRGLGNTIYF. The CDR3 DNA is TGTGCCAGCAGCTACCGACGGGGGTTGGGGAACACCATATATTTT.

This chain links TRBV5-1 with TRBJ1-2, with TRBD1 matching over 9 bases. Germline loops: CDR1 SGHRS, CDR2 YFSETQ. V lost 0 bases and J lost 2; bases outside the gene matches: 5. CDR3 length: 16 amino acids. CDR3 DNA sequence: TGCGCCAGCAGCTTGGGGGGGACAGGGTGGAACTATGGCTACACCTTC. Translation gives CASSLGGTGWNYGYTF.

The J gene is TRBJ1-4, the V gene TRBV19; D gene unclear. CDR1 and CDR2 from the germline V gene are LNHDA and SQIVND (reference sequence). V lost 4 bases and J 0 bases, leaving 9 bases between the germline ends. CDR3 length: 15 amino acids. For the CDR3, the DNA is TGTGCCAGTAGTAAACAAACTACAACTAATGAAAAACTGTTTTTT. It yields the protein CASSKQTTTNEKLFF.

The rearrangement uses TRBV7-3 and TRBJ2-4; TRBD2 is a possible D gene (6 bases). V was cut by 4 bases and J by 9 bases, with 13 bases left in between. This CDR3 has 13 residues. Germline V gene lookup returns CDR1 SGHTA and CDR2 FQGTGA. The CDR3 loop is CASSYRDGSIQYF. DNA of the CDR3: TGTGCCAGCAGCTACCGGGACGGGAGCATTCAGTACTTC.

This chain connects TRBV11-2 to TRBJ2-7; 8 nucleotides agree with TRBD1. CDR1 and CDR2 (germline): SGHAT, FQNNGV. The CDR3 consists of 15 residues. The V and J ends lost 1 base and 3 bases, in that order; junction bases with no gene match: 5. For the CDR3, the DNA is TGTGCCAGCAGCTTAGGAGCAGGGGGCTTCTACGAGCAGTACTTC. This codes for CASSLGAGGFYEQYF. The full variable domain, completed using reference TRBV11-2 and TRBJ2-7, is EAGVAQSPRYKIIEKRQSVAFWCNPISGHATLYWYQQILGQGPKLLIQFQNNGVVDDSQLPKDRFSAERLKGVDSTLKIQPAKLEDSAVYLCASSLGAGGFYEQYFGPGTRLTVT.

This sequence joins TRBV7-9 and TRBJ1-1; no firm D call. This CDR3 comprises 14 residues. Germline V lookup: CDR1 SEHNR, CDR2 FQNEAQ (reference sequence). The V end lost 2 bases, the J end lost 5 bases, and 12 bases lay between the germline ends. This CDR3 reads CASSLPRGGTEAFF. The CDR3 region has the DNA TGTGCCAGCAGCTTACCCCGGGGTGGAACTGAAGCTTTCTTT.

The V call is TRBV6-6, the J call TRBJ1-2; D unclear. V lost 5 bases, J lost 0 bases, and 13 bases lay in between. CDR3 length: 15 amino acids. Germline-derived CDR1 and CDR2 are MNHNY and SVGAGI (reference sequence). The CDR3 reads CASSPGLTSNYGYTF. CDR3 coding DNA: TGTGCCAGCAGTCCTGGACTGACGTCTAACTATGGCTACACCTTC.

The CDR3: CASSPPEGRREQFF. The DNA of the CDR3 is TGTGCCAGCTCACCACCGGAGGGGCGGCGTGAGCAGTTCTTC. The rearrangement links TRBV18 to TRBJ2-1; TRBD2 might be the D (6 bases). V was pared by 0 bases and J by 9 bases, with 12 bases between. This CDR3 region has 14 residues. In germline, CDR1 is KGHSH, CDR2 LQKENI. Full variable domain (missing parts from reference TRBV18 and TRBJ2-1): NAGVMQNPRHLVRRRGQEARLRCSPMKGHSHVYWYRQLPEEGLKFMVYLQKENIIDESGMPKERFSAEFPKEGPSILRIQQVVRGDSAAYFCASSPPEGRREQFFGPGTRLTVL.

This clone was seen a handful of times. The V and J genes are TRBV6-1 and TRBJ2-6, with no clear D. This CDR3 has 13 amino acids. Trimming pared 7 bases from V and 0 bases from J, leaving 4 bases between. Germline V CDR1 and CDR2: MNHNS, SASEGT. CDR3 sequence: CASIVSGANVLTF. DNA of the CDR3: TGTGCCAGCATAGTCTCTGGGGCCAACGTCCTGACTTTC.

The chain joins TRBV5-1 to TRBJ2-2; D ambiguous. V lost 4 bases, J lost 4 bases, and 11 bases lay in between. The V gene's germline CDR1 is SGHRS and CDR2 YFSETQ. The CDR3 contains 14 residues. CDR3: CASSEARSTGELFF. The CDR3 nucleotides read TGCGCCAGCAGCGAGGCCCGGAGCACCGGGGAGCTGTTTTTT.

The chain has TRBV27 and TRBJ1-1; 9 bases map to TRBD1. This CDR3 spans 15 amino acids. Germline V CDR1 and CDR2: MNHEY, SMNVEV (reference sequence). The V gene end was trimmed by 4 bases and the J gene end by 5 bases; junction bases not matched to a gene: 8. CDR3 nucleotide sequence: TGTGCCAGCAGTTCCCCGGGACAGGGAGAGACTGAAGCTTTCTTT. Its protein is CASSSPGQGETEAFF.

The J gene is TRBJ1-6, the V gene TRBV7-9, with D tentatively TRBD1 (5 bases). The V end lost 1 base, the J end lost 6 bases, and 16 bases lay between the germline ends. This CDR3 region has 17 residues. Germline V gene sequence: CDR1 SEHNR, CDR2 FQNEAQ (reference sequence). CDR3 amino acids: CASSLGFGREGNSPLHF. The CDR3 DNA reads TGTGCCAGCAGCTTAGGGTTCGGCAGGGAGGGTAATTCACCCCTCCACTTT.

CDR3: CSARLQTYEQYF. The CDR3 region has the DNA TGCAGCGCCAGGTTGCAGACCTACGAGCAGTACTTC. The rearrangement links TRBV29-1 to TRBJ2-7, with D uncertain. This CDR3 spans 12 amino acids. V lost 7 bases to trimming and J lost 2 bases, with 12 bases between them. The V gene's germline CDR1 is SQVTM and CDR2 ANQGSEA.

V and J are TRBV4-2 and TRBJ2-4; D possibly corresponds to TRBD2 (5 bases). This CDR3 contains 17 residues. V gave up 0 bases and J gave up 3 bases, with 15 bases separating them. The germline gives CDR1 LGHNA, CDR2 YNFKEQ. The CDR3 reads CASSQEVLAEGKNIQYF. As DNA, the CDR3 is TGTGCCAGCAGCCAAGAGGTCCTAGCAGAGGGCAAAAACATTCAGTACTTC.

The chain carries TRBV5-1 and TRBJ1-4; TRBD1 is a possible D gene (5 bases). Trimming shortened V by 10 bases and J by 7 bases, and 20 bases separated the two germline ends. The CDR3 has 14 amino acids. CDR1 and CDR2 (germline): SGHRS, YFSETQ. DNA of the CDR3: TGCGCCGGAACTTGGGGGGGGAAAGGTGAAAAACTGTTTTTT. Encoded protein: CAGTWGGKGEKLFF. The full variable domain, its missing parts supplied by reference TRBV5-1 and TRBJ1-4, is KAGVTQTPRYLIKTRGQQVTLSCSPISGHRSVSWYQQTPGQGLQFLFEYFSETQRNKGNFPGRFSGRQFSNSRSEMNVSTLELGDSALYLCAGTWGGKGEKLFFGSGTQLSVL.

The rearrangement joins TRBV10-1 to TRBJ1-1, with TRBD1 matching 7 bases. This CDR3 has 14 amino acids. V lost 6 bases, J lost 2 bases, and 6 bases stayed unmatched. Per germline, CDR1 WNHNN and CDR2 SYGVQD (reference sequence). The CDR3 sequence is CASSRDSLNTEAFF. The CDR3, as DNA: TGCGCCAGCAGCCGGGACAGCCTTAACACTGAAGCTTTCTTT.

A single count supports this clone. The chain couples TRBV28 to TRBJ2-1, with D perhaps TRBD2 (5 bases). V was trimmed by 4 bases and J by 3 bases, leaving 22 bases between them. The germline V gene has CDR1 MDHEN and CDR2 SYDVKM. This CDR3 spans 18 amino acids. The CDR3 is CASSSPRTAARGYNEQFF. The CDR3 coding sequence is TGTGCCAGCAGTTCCCCAAGGACTGCTGCTCGTGGCTACAATGAGCAGTTCTTC.

A remark on this clone: Other DNA sequences in this sample translate to the same CDR3. The V and J genes are TRBV15 and TRBJ2-2; unclear D gene. Germline-derived CDR1 and CDR2 are LNHNV and YYDKDF (reference sequence). V was pared by 1 base and J by 2 bases, with 8 bases between. The length of the CDR3 is 15 residues. CDR3 bases: TGTGCCACCAGCAGAGGAGGCAGCAACACCGGGGAGCTGTTTTTT. The encoded protein is CATSRGGSNTGELFF.

Notes on this clone: At one of its ends the junction is not consistent with the germline gene, which may arise from a read error. The chain uses TRBV9 and TRBJ1-6, with 12 bases fitting TRBD1. Germline V gene sequence: CDR1 SGDLS, CDR2 YYNGEE. CDR3 length: 18 amino acids. The DNA for the CDR3 is TGTGCCAGCAGCGTAGATGGGACAGGGGGCGAATATAATTCACCCCTCTACTTT. This gives the protein CASSVDGTGGEYNSPLYF.